This T cell receptor (beta chain) was sequenced for a study of PD-1 blockade in classical Hodgkin lymphoma. Sequencing was performed with immunoSEQ multiplex PCR; in TCRdb, only in-frame clones are kept and a portion is missing. The sample includes approximately 100,000 clones, around 89% of them seen just once. V lost 1 base and J 2 bases, leaving 9 bases between the germline ends. The CDR3 length is 14 residues. Germline CDR1 and CDR2: SGHTA and FQGNSA. No patient escaped relapse after autologous stem cell transplantation, and brentuximab vedotin exposure varied. As to this clone: Its target is unknown.

Study-wide results and limits: Healthy donors reportedly exceeded newly diagnosed patients in baseline TCR diversity.

This TCR came from a human donor with classical Hodgkin lymphoma. The specimen comprised peripheral blood mononuclear cells (PBMCs), sampled before the second cycle of nivolumab. V and J are TRBV7-2 and TRBJ2-7; the D is unclear. DNA of the CDR3: TGTGCCAGCAGCTTAGGAAGGCAGACCTACGAGCAGTACTTC. Its translation is CASSLGRQTYEQYF.